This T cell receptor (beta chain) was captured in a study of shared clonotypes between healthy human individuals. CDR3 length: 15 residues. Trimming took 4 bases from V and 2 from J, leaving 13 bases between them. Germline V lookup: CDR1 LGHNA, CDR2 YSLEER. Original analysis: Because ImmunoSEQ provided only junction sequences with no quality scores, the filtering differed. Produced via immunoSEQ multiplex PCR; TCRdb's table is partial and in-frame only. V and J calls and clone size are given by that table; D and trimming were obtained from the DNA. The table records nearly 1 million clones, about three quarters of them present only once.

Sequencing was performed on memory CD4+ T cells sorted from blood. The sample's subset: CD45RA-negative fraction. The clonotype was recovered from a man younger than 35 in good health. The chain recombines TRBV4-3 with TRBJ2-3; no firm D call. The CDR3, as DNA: TGCGCCAGCAGCCTGGGGAACGGCTACACAGATACGCAGTATTTT. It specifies CASSLGNGYTDTQYF.